This T cell receptor (beta chain) was observed in a study of shared clonotypes between healthy human individuals. The CDR3 loop spans 9 amino acids. Nashville, Tennessee was home to all donors, each a Caucasian adult. Some clones are missing from TCRdb's copy, which holds only in-frame ones; the method was immunoSEQ multiplex PCR. Of 2 million to 3 million clones in the sample, approximately 93% are singletons; the top ten hold about 0.38%. J is TRBJ2-5 and V is TRBV21-1; TRBD1, the D gene given by the table, was not confirmed from the DNA. TRBV21-1 is shown as a pseudogene. The clonotype comes from a man aged 18 to 29 in good health. Some clones in this sample may be carry-over from other donors' samples. The sequenced material came from naive CD4+ T cells from PBMCs. The subset was: CD45RA+ positively selected. CDR3 residues: CARSPQGDF. CDR3 nucleotide sequence: TGTGCCAGGAGTCCCCAGGGGGACTTC.